Listed below are T cell receptor beta chains from one sample, sequenced in a study of blood T cell repertoires in COVID-19. The assay was immunoSEQ multiplex PCR, and TCRdb's table has in-frame clones only and misses some. In the table there are some 430,000 clones, less than 95% of which are singletons. Sequencing was done on a sample of PBMCs or T cells enriched from blood (not recorded which). All receptors come from a man younger than 35 who had recovered from COVID-19. Both conserved end residues are part of each CDR3. The D gene is left open where the match is weak. Expanded clones are given a class, and other clones once, few, many or no size at all.

CDR3 length: 14
clone size: .
D gene: TRBD1
J gene: TRBJ1-2
V gene: TRBV6-5
CDR3 DNA: TGTGCCAGCAGTTACGGGAAGAGGGGGCTCGGCTACACCTTC
CDR3 protein: CASSYGKRGLGYTF

CDR3 length: 13
clone size: .
D gene: .
J gene: TRBJ2-3
V gene: TRBV27
CDR3 DNA: TGTGCCAGCAGTTATTTCCTGACAGATACGCAGTATTTT
CDR3 protein: CASSYFLTDTQYF

CDR3 length: 14
clone size: .
D gene: TRBD1
J gene: TRBJ1-4
V gene: TRBV2
CDR3 DNA: TGTGCCAGCTGGGCAGACAGGGGCAGGGAAAAACTGTTTTTT
CDR3 protein: CASWADRGREKLFF

CDR3 length: 15
clone size: .
D gene: TRBD1
J gene: TRBJ1-3
V gene: TRBV27
CDR3 DNA: TGTGCCAGCAGTGCACCTGGACAGGGCGAAAACACCATATATTTT
CDR3 protein: CASSAPGQGENTIYF

CDR3 length: 17
clone size: few
D gene: .
J gene: TRBJ2-1
V gene: TRBV14
CDR3 DNA: TGTGCCAGCAGCCAAGGACCGGGAAGGGGGATTGAGAATGAGCAGTTCTTC
CDR3 protein: CASSQGPGRGIENEQFF

CDR3 length: 14
clone size: .
D gene: TRBD1
J gene: TRBJ2-3
V gene: TRBV5-5
CDR3 DNA: TGTGCCAGCAGCACGGGACAGGCGCGTGATACGCAGTATTTT
CDR3 protein: CASSTGQARDTQYF

CDR3 length: 14
clone size: .
D gene: .
J gene: TRBJ1-1
V gene: TRBV28
CDR3 DNA: TGTGCCAGCAGTTTCCGGGGGGCTGTCCCTGAAGCTTTCTTT
CDR3 protein: CASSFRGAVPEAFF

CDR3 length: 15
clone size: once
D gene: .
J gene: TRBJ2-1
V gene: TRBV19
CDR3 DNA: TGTGCCAGTAGTATCGTCGGACTGTACTACAATGAGCAGTTCTTC
CDR3 protein: CASSIVGLYYNEQFF

CDR3 length: 15
clone size: .
D gene: TRBD2
J gene: TRBJ2-1
V gene: TRBV3-1/TRBV3-2
CDR3 DNA: TGTGCCAGCAGCCAAGACAGCGGGAGGACCATGACGCAGTTCTTC
CDR3 protein: CASSQDSGRTMTQFF

CDR3 length: 15
clone size: .
D gene: TRBD1
J gene: TRBJ1-2
V gene: TRBV15
CDR3 DNA: TGTGCCACCAGCAGAGCCGAGACAGGGTTCGGCGGCTACACCTTC
CDR3 protein: CATSRAETGFGGYTF

CDR3 length: 13
clone size: .
D gene: .
J gene: TRBJ1-2
V gene: TRBV12-3/TRBV12-4
CDR3 DNA: TGTGCCAGCAGTGGTTTCTCAGGAATTGGCTACACCTTC
CDR3 protein: CASSGFSGIGYTF

CDR3 length: 14
clone size: .
D gene: .
J gene: TRBJ1-5
V gene: TRBV28
CDR3 DNA: TGTGCCACACAGGGTGTCAGGAGCAATCAGCCCCAGCATTTT
CDR3 protein: CATQGVRSNQPQHF

CDR3 length: 13
clone size: .
D gene: TRBD2
J gene: TRBJ2-1
V gene: TRBV3-1/TRBV3-2
CDR3 DNA: TGTGCCAGCGGAGAGCGGGAGGTCGATGAGCAGTTCTTC
CDR3 protein: CASGEREVDEQFF

CDR3 length: 12
clone size: .
D gene: .
J gene: TRBJ1-4
V gene: TRBV15
CDR3 DNA: TGTGCCACCAGCGCTCAGGAGGTAAAACTGTTTTTT
CDR3 protein: CATSAQEVKLFF

CDR3 length: 15
clone size: .
D gene: TRBD1
J gene: TRBJ1-3
V gene: TRBV19
CDR3 DNA: TGTGCCAGTAAGAGAACAGGGGAGGCTGGAAACACCATATATTTT
CDR3 protein: CASKRTGEAGNTIYF

CDR3 length: 15
clone size: .
D gene: TRBD1
J gene: TRBJ1-5
V gene: TRBV18
CDR3 DNA: TGTGCCAGCTCACTACAGGGGACCCACACTGGGCCCCAGCATTTT
CDR3 protein: CASSLQGTHTGPQHF

CDR3 length: 17
clone size: .
D gene: .
J gene: TRBJ2-3
V gene: TRBV27
CDR3 DNA: TGTGCCAGCAGTTTATTCAATCTGCCGCCTGAGACAGATACGCAGTATTTT
CDR3 protein: CASSLFNLPPETDTQYF